These 5 T cell receptor beta chains originate from one sample sequenced in a study of T cells in Graves' hyperthyroidism and ophthalmopathy. Amplified regions were TCR beta CDR3 sequences from RNA transcripts. The TCR CDR3 first-round RT-PCR relied on the HTBI primer set. TCRdb itself ran the multiplex PCR reads through MiXCR, one entry per CDR3 protein. The data contain 200,000 to 300,000 distinct CDR3 sequences, approximately 23% of them singletons. The specimen was blood. The receptors originated from a woman aged 40 to 49 with Graves' ophthalmopathy.

The chain employs TRBV6-5 and TRBJ2-7; tentative D call: TRBD1 (6 bases). V gave up 4 bases and J gave up 2 bases, with 18 bases separating them. Germline V lookup: CDR1 MNHEY, CDR2 SVGAGI. The length of the CDR3 is 16 residues. This CDR3 reads CASSSRTGPQAYEQYF. CDR3 bases: TGTGCCAGCAGTTCCCGTACAGGGCCCCAAGCCTACGAGCAGTACTTC.

This clonotype was recorded many times. The chain is built from TRBV27 and TRBJ1-5; TRBD1 might be the D (5 bases). Germline CDR1 MNHEY, CDR2 SMNVEV (reference sequence). This CDR3 is 13 amino acids long. V gave up 5 bases and J gave up 9 bases, with 14 bases separating them. This CDR3 reads CASSTGTEAPQHF. The CDR3 DNA sequence: TGTGCCAGCAGTACCGGGACGGAAGCGCCCCAGCATTTT.

This clonotype was picked up many times. The rearrangement uses TRBV12-3 or TRBV12-4 and TRBJ2-7; possible D gene TRBD1, 6 bases. Deletions cut 6 bases from V and 1 base from J, with 10 bases between. CDR3 length: 13 residues. Here the CDR3 reads CASRQGLSYEQYF. The DNA for the CDR3 is TGTGCCAGCAGGCAGGGGCTATCCTACGAGCAGTACTTC.

The sample holds many counts of this clonotype. The chain carries TRBV14 and TRBJ1-1; TRBD1 matches 9 bases. Losses at the gene ends were 7 bases for V and 3 bases for J; bases not matched to a gene: 12. The CDR3 contains 16 residues. Germline CDR1 reads SGHDN; CDR2 reads FVKESK. Here the CDR3 DNA reads TGTGCCAGCACGCCGACACAGGGGGCGACGGACACTGAAGCTTTCTTT. Its translation is CASTPTQGATDTEAFF.

This clonotype was detected ten times or more. In DNA form, the CDR3 reads TGTGCCAGCAGCTTAGATGGGGGTTGGGACAGCAATCAGCCCCAGCATTTT. Translating gives CASSLDGGWDSNQPQHF. This chain links TRBV11-2 with TRBJ1-5; tentative D call: TRBD1 (5 bases). V was pared by 0 bases and J by 1 base, with 13 bases between. CDR1 and CDR2 from the germline V gene are SGHAT and FQNNGV. There are 17 residues in the CDR3.